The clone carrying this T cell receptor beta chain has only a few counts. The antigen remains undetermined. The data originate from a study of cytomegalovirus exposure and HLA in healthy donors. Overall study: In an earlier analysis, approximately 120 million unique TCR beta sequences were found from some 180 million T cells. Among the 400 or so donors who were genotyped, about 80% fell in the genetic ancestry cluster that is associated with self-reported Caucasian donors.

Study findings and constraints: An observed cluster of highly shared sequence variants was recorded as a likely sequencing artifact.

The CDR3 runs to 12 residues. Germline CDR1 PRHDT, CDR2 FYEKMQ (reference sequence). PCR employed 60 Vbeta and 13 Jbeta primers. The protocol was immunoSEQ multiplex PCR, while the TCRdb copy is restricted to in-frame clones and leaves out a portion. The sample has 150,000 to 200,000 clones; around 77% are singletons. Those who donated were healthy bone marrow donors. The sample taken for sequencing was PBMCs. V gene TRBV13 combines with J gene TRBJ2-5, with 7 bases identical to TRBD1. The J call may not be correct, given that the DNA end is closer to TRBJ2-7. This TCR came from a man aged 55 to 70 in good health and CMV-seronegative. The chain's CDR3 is CASSRQGIEQYF. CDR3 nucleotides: TGTGCCAGCAGCCGACAGGGTATCGAGCAGTACTTC.